This T cell receptor beta chain was sequenced for a study of cytomegalovirus exposure and HLA in healthy donors. Across the whole study: Earlier results showed almost 120 million unique TCR beta sequences derived from 150 million to 200 million T cells. Findings and limits, study-wide: Indistinguishability led to the exclusion of some V segments, TRBV6-2 and TRBV6-3 included. Analyzed later, association rates of TCRs varied across HLA loci, with DRB1 most and HLA-C fewest. TCR beta sequences reportedly predicted the HLA-A and HLA-B alleles of most subjects accurately.

The CDR3 is made up of 11 amino acids. Germline values: CDR1 SNHLY, CDR2 FYNNEI. The germline V and J ends were trimmed by 4 bases and 2 bases, with 3 bases remaining between them. PCR primers comprised 60 Vbeta and 13 Jbeta primers. Here immunoSEQ multiplex PCR was the method, and the copy in TCRdb shows in-frame clones only, minus some. The sample carries 130,000 or so clones, just under 75% recorded once. Comment on this clone: Antigen unknown. Other DNA sequences in this sample translate to the same CDR3.

Sequenced sample: PBMCs. The V gene is TRBV2, the J gene TRBJ2-7; D is uncertain. The sequence was obtained from a man in his forties in good health and CMV-seropositive. The CDR3 DNA follows: TGTGCCAGCAGTGTAACCTACGAGCAGTACTTC. Protein sequence: CASSVTYEQYF.